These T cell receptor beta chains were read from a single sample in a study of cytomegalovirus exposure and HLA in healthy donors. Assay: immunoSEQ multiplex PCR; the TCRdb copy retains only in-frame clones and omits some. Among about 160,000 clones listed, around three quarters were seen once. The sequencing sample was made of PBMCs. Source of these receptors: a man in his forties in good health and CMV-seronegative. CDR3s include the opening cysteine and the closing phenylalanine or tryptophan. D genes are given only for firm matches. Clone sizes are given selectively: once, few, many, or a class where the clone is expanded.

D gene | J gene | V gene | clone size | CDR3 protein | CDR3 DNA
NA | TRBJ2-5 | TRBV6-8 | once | CALGGADEEQYF | TGTGCCCTCGGAGGGGCAGATGAGGAGCAGTACTTC
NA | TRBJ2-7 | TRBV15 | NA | CATSPLRGPYEQYF | TGTGCCACCAGCCCCCTCAGGGGTCCCTACGAGCAGTACTTC
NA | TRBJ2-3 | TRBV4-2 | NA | CASSSLPDTQYF | TGTGCCAGCAGCTCCCTTCCAGATACGCAGTATTTT
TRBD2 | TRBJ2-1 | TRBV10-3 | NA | CAISGGGSSYNEQFF | TGTGCCATCAGTGGTGGCGGGAGCTCCTACAATGAGCAGTTCTTC
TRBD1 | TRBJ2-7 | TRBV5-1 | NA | CASSLGTGGYEQYF | TGCGCCAGCAGCCTAGGGACAGGGGGCTACGAGCAGTACTTC
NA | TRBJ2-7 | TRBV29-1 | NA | CSVTFTGSHEQYF | TGCAGCGTGACCTTTACAGGGAGCCACGAGCAGTACTTC
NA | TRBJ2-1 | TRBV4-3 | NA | CASSQGINLAINEQFF | TGCGCCAGCAGCCAAGGAATAAATCTAGCGATCAATGAGCAGTTCTTC
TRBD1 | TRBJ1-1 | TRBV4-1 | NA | CASSQDQGAARVNTEAFF | TGCGCCAGCAGCCAAGATCAGGGGGCAGCTAGGGTGAACACTGAAGCTTTCTTT
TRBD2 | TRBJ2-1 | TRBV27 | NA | CASSFGSGSGDEQFF | TGTGCCAGCAGTTTTGGTAGCGGGAGTGGGGATGAGCAGTTCTTC
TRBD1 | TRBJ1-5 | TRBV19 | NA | CASIDRGGHNQPQHF | TGTGCCAGTATCGACAGGGGCGGACACAATCAGCCCCAGCATTTT